This TCR beta chain derives from a study of OX40 agonist ivuxolimab in advanced cancers. General study results and limits: Expanded clones belonging to CD8+ T cells outnumbered, on average, those of CD4+. Among the lowest peripheral clonal expansion occurred in 0.1-3.0 mg/kg partial responders.

TCRdb's table, derived via immunoSEQ multiplex PCR, lists solely in-frame clones and lacks some. Found here are tens of thousands of clones, approximately 86% of them singletons; the top ten hold under 40%. The sampling schedule covered blood at baseline, cycle 4 day 1, and cycle 7 day 1. Regarding this clone: Its antigen is unidentified.

V lost 3 bases and J lost 1, with 17 bases in between. The CDR3 has 17 residues. The germline V gene encodes CDR1 SGHRS and CDR2 YFSETQ. The clonotype comes from an adult with an advanced solid tumor such as melanoma, head and neck, liver or kidney cancer. Sample: CD4+ or CD8+ T cells sorted from blood, taken in a trial of the OX40 agonist ivuxolimab. The V gene is TRBV5-1, the J gene TRBJ2-1; possibly TRBD2 for D (6 bases). The CDR3 nucleotides read TGCGCCAGCAGCTCTTTGGCAGGTAGCGGATCCTACAATGAGCAGTTCTTC. Protein sequence: CASSSLAGSGSYNEQFF.